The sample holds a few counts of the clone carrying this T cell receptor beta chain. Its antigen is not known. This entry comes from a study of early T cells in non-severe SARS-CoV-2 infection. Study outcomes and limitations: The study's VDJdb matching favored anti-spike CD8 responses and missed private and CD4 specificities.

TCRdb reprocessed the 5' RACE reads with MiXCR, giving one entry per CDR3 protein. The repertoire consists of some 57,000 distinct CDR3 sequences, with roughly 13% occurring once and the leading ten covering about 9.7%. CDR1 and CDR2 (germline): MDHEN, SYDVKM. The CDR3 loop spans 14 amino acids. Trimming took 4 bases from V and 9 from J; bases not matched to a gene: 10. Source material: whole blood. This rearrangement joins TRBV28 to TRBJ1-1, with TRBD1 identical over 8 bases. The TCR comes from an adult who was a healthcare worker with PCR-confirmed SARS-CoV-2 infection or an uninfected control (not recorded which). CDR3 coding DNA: TGTGCCAGCAGTTCGCAGTCGGGACAGGTAAAAGCTTTCTTT. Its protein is CASSSQSGQVKAFF.